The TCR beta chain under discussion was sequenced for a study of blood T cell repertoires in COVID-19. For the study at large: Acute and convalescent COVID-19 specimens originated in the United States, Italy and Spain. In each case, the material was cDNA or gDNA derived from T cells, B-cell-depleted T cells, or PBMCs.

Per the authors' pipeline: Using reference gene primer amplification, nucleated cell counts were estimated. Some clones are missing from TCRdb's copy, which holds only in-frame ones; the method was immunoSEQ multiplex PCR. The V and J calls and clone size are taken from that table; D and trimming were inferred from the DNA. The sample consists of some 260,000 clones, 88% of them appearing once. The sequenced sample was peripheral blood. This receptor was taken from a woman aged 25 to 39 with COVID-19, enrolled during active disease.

The CDR3 coding sequence is TGCGCCAGCAGCCAAGATAGTAGGGGTCCCTTCAATGAGCAGTTCTTC. It yields the protein CASSQDSRGPFNEQFF. The chain links TRBV4-1 to TRBJ2-1; tentative D call: TRBD1 (5 bases). From germline, CDR1 is MGHRA and CDR2 YSYEKL. V dropped 0 bases and J dropped 6 bases, with 15 bases sitting between them. The CDR3 spans 16 residues.